This is a list of T cell receptor beta chains from one sample in a study of beta chain features in type 1 diabetes. TCRdb keeps only in-frame clones here, not all; method: immunoSEQ multiplex PCR. This table holds some 27,000 clones, about 61% found once. The sample comprised Tregs from blood. The receptors originated from a woman aged 25-40 years with type 1 diabetes. Each CDR3 is given with its conserved first and last residue. D genes are given only for firm matches. Some rows have no size entry. The others give once, few or many, or a class for an expanded clone.

13,NA,NA,TRBV29-1,TRBJ1-2,TGCAGCGTTGGCGGAGAAGGTGGCTATGGCTACACCTTC,CSVGGEGGYGYTF
15,NA,TRBD1,TRBV2,TRBJ1-5,TGTGCCAGCAGGGGACAGGGGGTTGGCAATCAGCCCCAGCATTTT,CASRGQGVGNQPQHF
14,once,NA,TRBV25-1,TRBJ2-2,TGTGCCAGCAGTGGTAGGGAGCTCGCCGGGGAGCTGTTTTTT,CASSGRELAGELFF
15,NA,TRBD2,TRBV25-1,TRBJ2-1,TGTGCCAGCAGTGAATTAGCGGGCTCCTACAATGAGCAGTTCTTC,CASSELAGSYNEQFF
13,NA,NA,TRBV28,TRBJ1-5,TGTGCCAGCAGTTCCTCAGGGGTTCAGCCCCAGCATTTT,CASSSSGVQPQHF
14,NA,TRBD1,TRBV25-1,TRBJ1-1,TGTGCCAGCAGTGCGGACAGGGGTGTAACTGAAGCTTTCTTT,CASSADRGVTEAFF
14,NA,NA,TRBV18,TRBJ2-2,TGTGCCAGCTCACCCCGAGAGAACACCGGGGAGCTGTTTTTT,CASSPRENTGELFF
13,NA,TRBD1,TRBV19,TRBJ1-1,TGTGCCAGTAGTCCCAGGGGGAGCACTGAAGCTTTCTTT,CASSPRGSTEAFF
14,few,NA,TRBV9,TRBJ1-2,TGTGCCAGCAGCGTAATTTCGGGAGGGGAGGGCTACACCTTC,CASSVISGGEGYTF
14,NA,NA,TRBV4-1,TRBJ2-5,TGCGCCAGCAGCCAGGACAGTATGGGGGAGACCCAGTACTTC,CASSQDSMGETQYF
13,once,NA,TRBV7-9,TRBJ1-1,TGTGCCAGCAGCTTAGGTGGAGGGGCTAAAGCTTTCTTT,CASSLGGGAKAFF
15,NA,TRBD2,TRBV29-1,TRBJ2-7,TGCAGCGTTGGTCAGGCTAGCGGAGTCGCCTACGAGCAGTACTTC,CSVGQASGVAYEQYF
16,NA,NA,TRBV18,TRBJ2-2,TGTGCCAGCTCAGACGATACCTTGGGCCGCACCGGGGAGCTGTTTTTT,CASSDDTLGRTGELFF
16,NA,NA,TRBV15,TRBJ2-1,TGTGCCACCAGCAGAGCTACCGGGACTTTTGACAATGAGCAGTTCTTC,CATSRATGTFDNEQFF
15,NA,TRBD1,TRBV10-3,TRBJ2-4,TGTGCCATCAGGAAGGGGGGGACAGGGAAAAACATTCAGTACTTC,CAIRKGGTGKNIQYF
14,few,NA,TRBV6-5,TRBJ1-1,TGTGCCAGCAGTACCTCGGGAGGGAACACTGAAGCTTTCTTT,CASSTSGGNTEAFF
15,NA,TRBD2,TRBV4-2,TRBJ2-1,TGTGCCAGCAGCCTAATACTAGCGGGAGGCGATGAGCAGTTCTTC,CASSLILAGGDEQFF
14,NA,NA,TRBV5-1,TRBJ1-2,TGCGCCAGCAGCATCAGCCAGGGCCTTTATGGCTACACCTTC,CASSISQGLYGYTF
15,NA,NA,TRBV10-3,TRBJ1-2,TGTGCCATCAGTGAGGGAGGGACGGGTAACTATGGCTACACCTTC,CAISEGGTGNYGYTF
13,NA,NA,TRBV6-5,TRBJ2-1,TGTGCCAGCAGTCGTGGACAGTCGGACGAGCAGTTCTTC,CASSRGQSDEQFF
14,NA,NA,TRBV7-9,TRBJ2-5,TGTGCCAGCAGCTTCTCCAGGGGTTGGGAGACCCAGTACTTC,CASSFSRGWETQYF
17,NA,TRBD2,TRBV18,TRBJ2-2,TGTGCCAGCTCACCACAACTAGCGGGATCTGGCACCGGGGAGCTGTTTTTT,CASSPQLAGSGTGELFF
13,few,NA,TRBV30,TRBJ2-7,TGTGCCTGGAAGGATCGGGATTTTGACGAGCAGTACTTC,CAWKDRDFDEQYF
15,NA,NA,TRBV29-1,TRBJ1-4,TGCAGCGTTGGTTATACTTCAGGGATGGATGAAAAACTGTTTTTT,CSVGYTSGMDEKLFF